The 5 T cell receptor beta chains in this list originate from one sample, sequenced in a study of OX40 agonist ivuxolimab in advanced cancers. Method: immunoSEQ multiplex PCR; TCRdb's copy keeps in-frame clones and lacks some. Here the sample spans tens of thousands of clones, around four fifths being singletons. The input for sequencing was CD4+ or CD8+ T cells sorted from blood, taken in a trial of the OX40 agonist ivuxolimab. Receptor source: an adult with an advanced solid tumor such as melanoma, head and neck, liver or kidney cancer.

V gene TRBV11-1 combines with J gene TRBJ1-2; weak D call: TRBD1 (6 bases). V lost 2 bases and J lost 6, with 10 bases in between. This CDR3 is 13 amino acids long. Germline CDR1 reads SGHAT; CDR2 reads FQDESV (reference sequence). The CDR3 region is CASSLPGVNGYTF. CDR3 nucleotides: TGTGCCAGCAGCTTACCAGGGGTTAATGGCTACACCTTC.

The chain combines TRBV2 with TRBJ2-7; no reliable D call. From germline, CDR1 is SNHLY and CDR2 FYNNEI. V was cut by 7 bases and J by 2 bases, with 9 bases left in between. The CDR3 is made up of 12 amino acids. CDR3 sequence reads: CASKSQAYEQYF. DNA for the CDR3: TGTGCCAGCAAGAGCCAAGCCTACGAGCAGTACTTC.

V is TRBV9 and J is TRBJ1-1; no definite D call. Germline assignment: CDR1 SGDLS and CDR2 YYNGEE. The CDR3 covers 16 residues. Trimming took off 4 bases at V and 5 bases at J, with 21 bases between the two ends. Here the CDR3 DNA reads TGTGCCAGCAGCCCCCCCCCAGCCGCAATTGGGACTGAAGCTTTCTTT. It encodes CASSPPPAAIGTEAFF.

The gene calls are TRBV6-5 and TRBJ2-7; possibly TRBD2 for D (6 bases). Per germline, CDR1 MNHEY and CDR2 SVGAGI. V was clipped by 6 bases and J by 3 bases, with 6 bases between them. This CDR3 is built from 11 residues. The CDR3 DNA sequence: TGTGCCAGCAGGCGGGGCTACGAGCAGTACTTC. It codes for CASRRGYEQYF.

This clone was seen a few times. The V and J genes are TRBV5-6 and TRBJ2-1; 11 positions match TRBD2. The CDR3 runs to 17 residues. Unmatched junction bases numbered 8, after V lost 3 bases and J lost 3 bases. From germline, CDR1 is SGHDT and CDR2 YYEEEE. CDR3 sequence (DNA): TGTGCCAGCAGCTCAACCTTACTAGCGGGGGACTACAATGAGCAGTTCTTC. This sequence encodes CASSSTLLAGDYNEQFF.